The source of this TCR beta chain is a study of T cell clonality in common variable immunodeficiency. Findings and caveats of the study: Compared with healthy controls, CVID subjects showed increased TCRbeta clonality, mostly in about a third. Reportedly, TCR beta sequences from common variable immunodeficiency showed fewer deletions and N-nucleotide insertions.

Caucasian heritage predominated among both patients and controls. This clone was detected only a few times. Its antigen is not identified. Sequencing ends 3 residues short of the CDR3 end; the germline J gene provides the rest. Control and CVID samples contributed equal amounts of genomic DNA. This table comes from immunoSEQ multiplex PCR, and its TCRdb copy is limited to in-frame clones, with some not included. The data show about 20,000 clones, with none appearing a single time. The junction had 8 bases not matched to a gene; V was cut back by 4 bases and J by 6 bases. The CDR3 covers 14 residues. Germline V lookup: CDR1 SQVTM, CDR2 ANQGSEA.

Sequenced: peripheral blood mononuclear cells. The J gene is TRBJ2-1, the V gene TRBV29-1, with TRBD1 identical over 8 bases. The sequence came from a human donor with common variable immunodeficiency. Partial CDR3 DNA: TGCAGCGTTGGGGCCAGGGGGCCAGGCAATGAG. Residues: CSVGARGPGNE. The whole CDR3 protein reads CSVGARGPGNEQFF.